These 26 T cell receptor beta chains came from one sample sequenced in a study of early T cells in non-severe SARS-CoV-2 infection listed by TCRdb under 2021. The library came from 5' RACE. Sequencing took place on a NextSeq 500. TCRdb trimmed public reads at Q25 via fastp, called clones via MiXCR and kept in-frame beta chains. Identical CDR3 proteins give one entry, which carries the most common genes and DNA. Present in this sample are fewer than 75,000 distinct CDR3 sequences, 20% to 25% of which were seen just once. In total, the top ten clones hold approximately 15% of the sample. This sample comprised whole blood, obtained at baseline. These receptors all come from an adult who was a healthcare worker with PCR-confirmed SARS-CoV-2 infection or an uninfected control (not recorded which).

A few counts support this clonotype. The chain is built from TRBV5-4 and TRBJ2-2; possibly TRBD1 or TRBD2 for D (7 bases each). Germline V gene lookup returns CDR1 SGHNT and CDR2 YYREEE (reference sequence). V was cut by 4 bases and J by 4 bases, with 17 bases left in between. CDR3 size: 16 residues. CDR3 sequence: CASSPGGLYGTGELFF. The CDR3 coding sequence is TGTGCCAGCAGCCCAGGGGGACTATACGGCACCGGGGAGCTGTTTTTT.

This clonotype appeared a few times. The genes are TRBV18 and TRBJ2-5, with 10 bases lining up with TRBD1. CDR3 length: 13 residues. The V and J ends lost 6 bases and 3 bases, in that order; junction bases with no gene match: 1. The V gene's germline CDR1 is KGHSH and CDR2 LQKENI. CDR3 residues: CASSGQGEETQYF. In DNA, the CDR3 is TGTGCCAGCTCCGGACAGGGGGAAGAGACCCAGTACTTC.

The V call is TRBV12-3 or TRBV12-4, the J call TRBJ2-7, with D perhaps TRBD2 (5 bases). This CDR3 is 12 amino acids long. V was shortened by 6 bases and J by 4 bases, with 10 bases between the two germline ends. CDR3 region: CASSASGYEQYF. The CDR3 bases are TGTGCCAGCAGCGCATCGGGGTACGAGCAGTACTTC.

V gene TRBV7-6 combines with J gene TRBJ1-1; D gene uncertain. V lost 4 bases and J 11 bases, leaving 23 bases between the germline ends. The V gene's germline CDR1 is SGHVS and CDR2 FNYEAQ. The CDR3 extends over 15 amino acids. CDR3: CASSYLYGRKRVAFF. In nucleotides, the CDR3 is TGTGCCAGCAGCTATCTCTACGGACGAAAAAGGGTGGCTTTCTTT.

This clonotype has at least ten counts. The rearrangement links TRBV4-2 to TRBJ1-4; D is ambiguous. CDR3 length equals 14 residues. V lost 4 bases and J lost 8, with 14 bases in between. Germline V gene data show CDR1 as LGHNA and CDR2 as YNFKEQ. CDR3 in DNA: TGTGCCAGCAGCCCCAGCCAGTACCGAGAAAAACTGTTTTTT. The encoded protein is CASSPSQYREKLFF.

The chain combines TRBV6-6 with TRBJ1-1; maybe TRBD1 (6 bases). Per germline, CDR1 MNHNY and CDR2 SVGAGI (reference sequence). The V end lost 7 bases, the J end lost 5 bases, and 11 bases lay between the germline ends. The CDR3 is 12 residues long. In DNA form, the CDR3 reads TGTGCCAGCAACAGGGCCATGACTGAAGCTTTCTTT. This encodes CASNRAMTEAFF.

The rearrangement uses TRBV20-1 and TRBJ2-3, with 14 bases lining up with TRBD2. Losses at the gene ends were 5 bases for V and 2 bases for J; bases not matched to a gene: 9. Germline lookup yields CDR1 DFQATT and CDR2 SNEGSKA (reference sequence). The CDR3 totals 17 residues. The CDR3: CSAELRTSGGFTDTQYF. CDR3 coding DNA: TGCAGTGCTGAACTTAGGACTAGCGGGGGGTTCACAGATACGCAGTATTTT.

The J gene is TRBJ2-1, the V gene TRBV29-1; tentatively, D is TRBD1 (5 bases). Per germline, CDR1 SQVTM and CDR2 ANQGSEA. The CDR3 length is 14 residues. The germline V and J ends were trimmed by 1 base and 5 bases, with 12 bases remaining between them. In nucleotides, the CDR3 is TGCAGCGTTGAAGCGTGGGTAGGGGACAATGAGCAGTTCTTC. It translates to CSVEAWVGDNEQFF.

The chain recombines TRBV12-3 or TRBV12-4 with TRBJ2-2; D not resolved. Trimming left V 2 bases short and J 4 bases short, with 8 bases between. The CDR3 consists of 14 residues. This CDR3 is CASSLRVGTGELFF. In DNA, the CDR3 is TGTGCCAGCAGTTTACGAGTCGGCACCGGGGAGCTGTTTTTT.

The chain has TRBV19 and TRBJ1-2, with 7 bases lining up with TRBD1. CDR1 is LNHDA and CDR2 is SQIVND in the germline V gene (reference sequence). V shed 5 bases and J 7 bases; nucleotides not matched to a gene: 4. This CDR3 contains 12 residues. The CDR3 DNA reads TGTGCCAGTAGTCCCCGGGACAGTGGCTACACCTTC. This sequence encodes CASSPRDSGYTF.

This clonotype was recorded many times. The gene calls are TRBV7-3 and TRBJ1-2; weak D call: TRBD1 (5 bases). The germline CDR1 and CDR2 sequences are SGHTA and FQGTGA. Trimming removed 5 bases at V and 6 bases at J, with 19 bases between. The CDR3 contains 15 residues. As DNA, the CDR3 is TGTGCCAGCAGCGATACCAGGGACGGAGTCAATGGCTACACCTTC. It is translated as CASSDTRDGVNGYTF.

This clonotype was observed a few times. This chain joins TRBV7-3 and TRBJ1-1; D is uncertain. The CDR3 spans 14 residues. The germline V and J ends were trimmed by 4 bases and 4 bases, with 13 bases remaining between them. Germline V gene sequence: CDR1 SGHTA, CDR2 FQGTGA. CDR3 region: CASSSQPSGTEAFF. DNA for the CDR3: TGTGCCAGCAGCTCACAACCCTCGGGCACTGAAGCTTTCTTT.

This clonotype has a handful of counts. The CDR3 reads CASSPRSVTDTQYF. The CDR3 DNA reads as TGTGCCAGCAGCCCCCGGTCGGTCACAGATACGCAGTATTTT. The rearrangement uses TRBV7-3 and TRBJ2-3, with unresolved D. This CDR3 has 14 residues. Deletions cut 5 bases from V and 2 bases from J, with 11 bases between. CDR1 is SGHTA, CDR2 FQGTGA, per germline.

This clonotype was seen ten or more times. This CDR3 reads CSARKSYEQYF. CDR3 bases: TGCAGTGCTAGAAAAAGCTACGAGCAGTACTTC. The chain recombines TRBV20-1 with TRBJ2-7; no definite D call. The CDR3 runs to 11 residues. Germline-derived CDR1 and CDR2 are DFQATT and SNEGSKA (reference sequence). The V gene lost 2 bases and the J gene lost 3 bases, with 5 bases spanning the gap.

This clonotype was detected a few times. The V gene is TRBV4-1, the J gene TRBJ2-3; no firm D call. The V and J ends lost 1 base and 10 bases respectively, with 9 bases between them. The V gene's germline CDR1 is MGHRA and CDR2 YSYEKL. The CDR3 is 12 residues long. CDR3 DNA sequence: TGCGCCAGCAGCCAAGGTACTCAGCCGCAGTATTTT. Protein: CASSQGTQPQYF.

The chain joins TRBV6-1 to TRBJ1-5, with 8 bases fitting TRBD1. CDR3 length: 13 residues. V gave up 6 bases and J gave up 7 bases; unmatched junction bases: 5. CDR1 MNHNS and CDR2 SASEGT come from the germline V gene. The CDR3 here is CASSRGPGQPQHF. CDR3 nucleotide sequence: TGTGCCAGCAGCAGGGGGCCTGGCCAGCCCCAGCATTTT.

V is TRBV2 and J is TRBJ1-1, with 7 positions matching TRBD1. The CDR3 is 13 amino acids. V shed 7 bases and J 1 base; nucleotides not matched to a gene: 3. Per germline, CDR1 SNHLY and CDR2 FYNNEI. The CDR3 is CASIWTGNTEAFF. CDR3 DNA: TGTGCCAGCATCTGGACAGGGAACACTGAAGCTTTCTTT.

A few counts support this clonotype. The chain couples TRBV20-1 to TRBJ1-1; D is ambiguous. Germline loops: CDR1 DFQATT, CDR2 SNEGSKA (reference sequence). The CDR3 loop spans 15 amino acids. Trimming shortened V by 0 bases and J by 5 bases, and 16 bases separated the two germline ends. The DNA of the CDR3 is TGCAGTGCTAGAGATTATTCGGATAGGGAGACTGAAGCTTTCTTT. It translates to CSARDYSDRETEAFF.

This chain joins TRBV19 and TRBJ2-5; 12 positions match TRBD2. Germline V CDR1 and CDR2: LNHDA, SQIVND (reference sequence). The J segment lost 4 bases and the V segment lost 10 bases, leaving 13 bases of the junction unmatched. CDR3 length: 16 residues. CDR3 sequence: CAITASGGAGPETQYF. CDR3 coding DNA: TGTGCCATTACCGCTAGCGGGGGGGCTGGCCCAGAGACCCAGTACTTC.

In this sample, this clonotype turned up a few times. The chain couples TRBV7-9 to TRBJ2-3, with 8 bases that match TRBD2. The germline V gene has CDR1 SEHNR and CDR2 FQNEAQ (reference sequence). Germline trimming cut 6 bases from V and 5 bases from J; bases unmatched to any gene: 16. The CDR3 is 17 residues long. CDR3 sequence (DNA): TGTGCCAGCAGTCCCCGGCGGGGACTAGAGTACGGAGATACGCAGTATTTT. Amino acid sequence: CASSPRRGLEYGDTQYF.

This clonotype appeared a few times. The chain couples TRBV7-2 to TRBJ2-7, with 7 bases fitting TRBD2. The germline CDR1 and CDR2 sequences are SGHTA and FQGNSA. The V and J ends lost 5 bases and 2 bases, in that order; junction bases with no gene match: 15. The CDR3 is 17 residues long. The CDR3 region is CASSPWEGLPATYEQYF. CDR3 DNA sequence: TGTGCCAGCAGCCCCTGGGAGGGGCTTCCCGCTACCTACGAGCAGTACTTC.

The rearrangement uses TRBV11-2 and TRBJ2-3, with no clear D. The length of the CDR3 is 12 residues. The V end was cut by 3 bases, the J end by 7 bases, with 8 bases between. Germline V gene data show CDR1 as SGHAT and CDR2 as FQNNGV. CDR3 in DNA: TGTGCCAGCAGCTTGTCTTCGTATACGCAGTATTTT. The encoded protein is CASSLSSYTQYF.

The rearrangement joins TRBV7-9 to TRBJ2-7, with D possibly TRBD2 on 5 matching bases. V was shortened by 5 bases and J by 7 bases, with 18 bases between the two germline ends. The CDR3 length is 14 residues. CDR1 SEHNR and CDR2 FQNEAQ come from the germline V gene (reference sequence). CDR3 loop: CASSAGLRTAEQYF. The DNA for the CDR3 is TGTGCCAGCAGCGCGGGCCTACGAACGGCAGAGCAGTACTTC.

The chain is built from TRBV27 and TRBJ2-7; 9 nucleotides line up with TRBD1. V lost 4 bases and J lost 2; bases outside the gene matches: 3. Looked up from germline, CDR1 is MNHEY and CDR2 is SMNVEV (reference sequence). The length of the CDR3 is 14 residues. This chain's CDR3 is CASSSRTGAYEQYF. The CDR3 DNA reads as TGTGCCAGCAGTTCTCGGACAGGGGCCTACGAGCAGTACTTC.

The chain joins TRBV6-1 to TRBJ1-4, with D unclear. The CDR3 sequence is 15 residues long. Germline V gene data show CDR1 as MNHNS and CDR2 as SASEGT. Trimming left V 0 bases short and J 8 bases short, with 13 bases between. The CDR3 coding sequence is TGTGCCAGCAGTGAAGCGAGCGGGGTAGCAGAAAAACTGTTTTTT. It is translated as CASSEASGVAEKLFF.

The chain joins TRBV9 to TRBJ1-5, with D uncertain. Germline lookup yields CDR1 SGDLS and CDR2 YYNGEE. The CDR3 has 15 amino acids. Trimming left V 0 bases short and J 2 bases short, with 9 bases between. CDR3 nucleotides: TGTGCCAGCAGCGTAGGTGGGGAGGGCAATCAGCCCCAGCATTTT. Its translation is CASSVGGEGNQPQHF.